This T cell receptor (beta chain) was obtained from a study of T cell responses to AZD1222 COVID-19 vaccine. Study results and caveats: Recipients of two AZD1222 doses showed rising Spike-specific TCR breadth and depth.

About this clone itself: Its antigen is as yet unknown.

TCRdb's table, derived via immunoSEQ multiplex PCR, lists solely in-frame clones and lacks some. The sample holds 120,000 to 150,000 clones, 80% to 90% seen once. The V gene's germline CDR1 is LGHNA and CDR2 YSLEER. This CDR3 contains 13 residues. Trimming took 4 bases from V and 6 from J, leaving 10 bases between them. This clonotype was obtained from an adult in good health. The V gene is TRBV4-3, the J gene TRBJ2-1; D remains ambiguous. The sequencing used peripheral blood, collected on day 0 of AZD1222 vaccination. DNA of the CDR3: TGCGCCAGCAGCCTCGGACCCGTCAATGAGCAGTTCTTC. As protein: CASSLGPVNEQFF.